These 8 T cell receptor beta chains were all obtained from the same sample, sequenced in a study of CD4 T cells in relation to SARS-CoV-2 and coronaviruses. These receptors are not linked to any known antigen. The repertoire was sequenced with immunoSEQ multiplex PCR; TCRdb's copy has only in-frame clones and lacks some. This table holds about 20,000 clones, roughly three quarters found once. Unexposed donor CD4+ T cells date from 2011-2018, before the COVID-19 pandemic. Isolation of CD4+ T cells took place after approximately eleven days in culture. Sequencing was performed on CD4+ T cells from PBMCs, cultured in vitro. The receptors originated from a human donor in good health.

This chain joins TRBV19 and TRBJ1-5, with D perhaps TRBD1 (5 bases). The V gene's germline CDR1 is LNHDA and CDR2 SQIVND (reference sequence). V lost 3 bases and J lost 1, with 10 bases in between. The CDR3 runs to 15 residues. The CDR3 nucleotides are TGTGCCAGTAGTATTGGGGCAGGAAGCAATCAGCCCCAGCATTTT. Protein: CASSIGAGSNQPQHF.

The chain joins TRBV19 to TRBJ2-5, with D perhaps TRBD1 or TRBD2 (5 bases each). In germline, CDR1 is LNHDA, CDR2 SQIVND (reference sequence). Trimming removed 6 bases at V and 5 bases at J, with 13 bases between. The CDR3 has 13 amino acids. In DNA form, the CDR3 reads TGTGCCAGTAGCCTTCTAGAGGGGGAGACCCAGTACTTC. Encoded protein: CASSLLEGETQYF.

The chain links TRBV5-1 to TRBJ1-1; 8 bases line up with TRBD1. The CDR3 has 13 amino acids. The germline CDR1 and CDR2 sequences are SGHRS and YFSETQ. The V segment lost 2 bases and the J segment 4 bases; nucleotides outside the gene matches: 1. CDR3: CASSFGTGTEAFF. The CDR3 DNA follows: TGCGCCAGCAGCTTTGGGACAGGCACTGAAGCTTTCTTT.

This chain links TRBV4-2 with TRBJ2-3; the match to TRBD2 covers 10 bases. The CDR3 has 19 amino acids. Germline loops: CDR1 LGHNA, CDR2 YNFKEQ. The V gene end was trimmed by 1 base and the J gene end by 2 bases; junction bases not matched to a gene: 12. CDR3 loop: CASSQVASGRSRDTDTQYF. CDR3 in DNA: TGTGCCAGCAGCCAAGTCGCTAGCGGGAGATCACGGGACACAGATACGCAGTATTTT.

This sequence joins TRBV6-1 and TRBJ1-3; D possibly corresponds to TRBD1 (5 bases). CDR1 MNHNS and CDR2 SASEGT come from the germline V gene. The ends were cut back, 1 base at V and 2 bases at J, with 9 bases in the middle. CDR3 size: 15 residues. CDR3 in amino acids: CASSEVGVAGNTIYF. The CDR3 DNA is TGTGCCAGCAGTGAAGTAGGGGTTGCTGGAAACACCATATATTTT.

The rearrangement joins TRBV19 to TRBJ1-1, with D possibly matching TRBD1 (5 bases). CDR3 length: 15 residues. Germline CDR1 LNHDA, CDR2 SQIVND (reference sequence). V lost 1 base, J lost 1 base, and 10 bases lay in between. The CDR3 bases are TGTGCCAGTAGTATAGTTTTCAGGGAGAACACTGAAGCTTTCTTT. This gives the protein CASSIVFRENTEAFF.

The CDR3: CAWRRGAAAYGYTF. In DNA form, the CDR3 reads TGTGCCTGGAGGCGGGGCGCTGCTGCGTATGGCTACACCTTC. The chain is built from TRBV30 and TRBJ1-2, with D maybe TRBD1 (5 bases). Germline V gives CDR1 GTSNPN, CDR2 SVGIG (reference sequence). Trimming shortened V by 3 bases and J by 5 bases, and 16 bases separated the two germline ends. The CDR3 covers 14 residues.

V gene TRBV19 combines with J gene TRBJ2-6; 9 bases align to TRBD1. Germline V gene lookup returns CDR1 LNHDA and CDR2 SQIVND (reference sequence). V gave up 0 bases and J gave up 4 bases; unmatched junction bases: 4. The CDR3 is 17 residues long. In nucleotides, the CDR3 is TGTGCCAGTAGTATAGATCACAGGGGGCTCGGGGCCAACGTCCTGACTTTC. Translation: CASSIDHRGLGANVLTF.